Sequencing of this TCR beta chain was carried out in a study of T cell repertoires in cytomegalovirus infection. The overall study: In the study, CMV epitopes included recently identified HLA-C-restricted and well-studied HLA-B-restricted ones. Public TCR beta signatures provided an indication of both CMV infection and a matching HLA type.

Points from the study as a whole: Cumulative frequency (of public TCR beta family members) identified carriers of CMV plus the relevant HLA. CMV-specific HLA-C-restricted TCR beta clonotypes dominated the ex vivo response.

Germline CDR1 reads SGHDT; CDR2 reads YYEEEE. This CDR3 is 14 amino acids long. Trimming cost V 4 bases and J 5 bases; bases outside gene matches: 9. With respect to this clonotype: No antigen is known for it.

TCRdb re-derived calls from the reads in MiXCR, one entry per CDR3 protein. The data hold 230,000 or so distinct CDR3 sequences, with approximately 38% observed a single time. The genes are TRBV5-6 and TRBJ2-7; 7 bases fit TRBD1. The starting material was CD8+ T cells from cultured PBMCs, obtained from culture after CMV antigen stimulation. This TCR came from a human donor in good health (CMV status not recorded). Some clones in this sample may be carry-over from other donors' samples. The CDR3 bases are TGTGCCAGCAGCCACAGGGGAGAATGGGACGAGCAGTACTTC. It translates to CASSHRGEWDEQYF.